This T cell receptor beta chain originates from a study of T cells in narcolepsy. Study-wide background: Enrolled donors included narcolepsy type 1 or type 2 patients and healthy controls.

With respect to this clone: Antigen: not known.

V was trimmed by 1 base and J by 2 bases, leaving 16 bases between them. The germline V gene encodes CDR1 SGHDT and CDR2 YYEEEE. The CDR3 length is 17 residues. Sequencing was performed with immunoSEQ multiplex PCR; in TCRdb, only in-frame clones are kept and a portion is missing. The sample includes fewer than 35,000 clones, roughly 80% of them seen just once. Broader study findings: Reportedly, autoreactive clonotypes were serially detected in patients' blood but not controls'. Autoreactive clone sequences were missing from some blood memory CD4+ repertoires. Autoreactive HCRT-specific and TRIB2-specific clonotypes were marked in same-patient CSF-versus-blood CD4+ comparisons.

The chain uses TRBV5-6 and TRBJ1-5; D possibly corresponds to TRBD1 (5 bases). The sequence derives from a human donor with narcolepsy. The sequencing sample was made of CD45RA- memory CD4+ T cells from PBMCs. Here the CDR3 DNA reads TGTGCCAGCAGCTTGATGGGCAGGGCGAATCGCAATCAGCCCCAGCATTTT. It codes for CASSLMGRANRNQPQHF.